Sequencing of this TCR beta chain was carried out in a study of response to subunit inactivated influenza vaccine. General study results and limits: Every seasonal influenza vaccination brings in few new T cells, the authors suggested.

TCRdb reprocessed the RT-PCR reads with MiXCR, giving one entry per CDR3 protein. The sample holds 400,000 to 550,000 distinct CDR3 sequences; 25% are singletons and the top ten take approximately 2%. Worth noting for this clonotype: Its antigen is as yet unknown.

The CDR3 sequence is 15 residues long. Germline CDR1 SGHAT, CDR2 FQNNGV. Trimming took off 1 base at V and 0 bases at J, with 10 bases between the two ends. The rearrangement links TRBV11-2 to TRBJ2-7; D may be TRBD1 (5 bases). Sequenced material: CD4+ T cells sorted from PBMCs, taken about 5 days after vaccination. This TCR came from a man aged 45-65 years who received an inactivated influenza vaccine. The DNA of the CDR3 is TGTGCCAGCAGCTTAGCAGGGTCTAGCTCCTACGAGCAGTACTTC. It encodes CASSLAGSSSYEQYF.